In its sample, the clone carrying this T cell receptor (beta chain) was seen many times. What it binds is unknown. The data derive from a study of regulatory T cells in long-lasting Graves disease. Time point meaning: newly diagnosed GD, antithyroid drugs for less than 3 months. Generation of the TCR library employed RNA extracted from PBMCs. The study's findings and limits: Only peripheral blood was studied, not thyroid tissue. With persistent disease, TRBV28, TRBJ1-2 and TRBJ2-5 were the favored segments.

iRepertoire HTBI primers and Arm-PCR of CDR3 regions built TCR beta libraries. Via MiXCR, TCRdb re-called the multiplex PCR reads, giving one row per CDR3 protein. The data show about 220,000 distinct CDR3 sequences, approximately 19% seen once. Germline V gene sequence: CDR1 SEHNR, CDR2 FQNEAQ (reference sequence). V shed 4 bases and J 8 bases; nucleotides not matched to a gene: 14. The CDR3 length is 15 residues. Separately, the same data were catalogued under a study of T cells in Graves' hyperthyroidism and ophthalmopathy. That paper adds: HTBI primers drove first-round RT-PCR of the TCR CDR3.

The sequenced sample was peripheral blood mononuclear cells (PBMCs), obtained at new diagnosis, from a patient treated with antithyroid drugs. This TCR was sampled from a woman between 25 and 40 years old with Graves disease. The chain links TRBV7-9 to TRBJ2-7; 7 nucleotides agree with TRBD1. The CDR3 DNA sequence: TGTGCCAGCAGCTCAAGGGGGACAGCCCAGTTCAAGCAGTACTTC. Protein sequence: CASSSRGTAQFKQYF.